A single sample is the source of the 20 T cell receptor beta chains below, sequenced in a study of T cells expressing NK-cell markers. Following a re-call of the 5' RACE reads, TCRdb has one entry per CDR3 protein and lacks DNA. The sample includes a few hundred thousand distinct CDR3 sequences. The sample taken for sequencing was blood T cells: a sorted CD56 or NKG2C T cell subset, CD4+ or CD8+ T cells, or bulk PBMC T cells (not recorded which). The receptors derive from a young man in good health.

The chain joins TRBV27 to TRBJ2-5; without DNA, the TCRdb call of TRBD1 cannot be checked. The germline gives CDR1 MNHEY, CDR2 SMNVEV (reference sequence). CDR3 length equals 14 residues. CDR3 in amino acids: CASSTRQGQETQYF.

The chain couples TRBV5-6 to TRBJ2-1; checking the TCRdb D call of TRBD1 is not possible without DNA. CDR3 length equals 14 residues. From germline, CDR1 is SGHDT and CDR2 YYEEEE. CDR3 sequence reads: CASSVFRAGNEQFF.

The rearrangement uses TRBV29-1 and TRBJ2-3; the TCRdb D gene call, TRBD1, has no DNA to confirm it. The CDR3 covers 15 residues. The V gene's germline CDR1 is SQVTM and CDR2 ANQGSEA. Here the CDR3 reads CSARRTGGRADTQYF.

The chain joins TRBV7-2 to TRBJ2-5. Germline V lookup: CDR1 SGHTA, CDR2 FQGNSA. The CDR3 length is 13 residues. The chain's CDR3 is CASNIAVQETQYF.

This chain connects TRBV6-1 to TRBJ2-5; the D call of TRBD1 rests on TCRdb alone, since no DNA is present to check it. The CDR3 runs 14 residues. The V gene's germline CDR1 is MNHNS and CDR2 SASEGT. The CDR3 region is CASTSGGGLETQYF.

The rearrangement joins TRBV7-2 to TRBJ2-5; the TCRdb call, TRBD1, lacks DNA for checking. This CDR3 has 17 amino acids. Germline CDR1 is SGHTA and CDR2 is FQGNSA. CDR3 loop: CAIKNKQGANRKETQYF.

V is TRBV20-1 and J is TRBJ1-4; TCRdb picks TRBD1, but there is no DNA to check that call. The CDR3 has 11 amino acids. Germline CDR1 DFQATT, CDR2 SNEGSKA (reference sequence). The CDR3 spells CSARLGEKLFF.

The genes are TRBV12-3 or TRBV12-4 and TRBJ2-1; TCRdb's D gene call, TRBD2, goes unchecked for lack of DNA. The CDR3 loop spans 16 amino acids. The CDR3 loop is CASSLRTSGSINEQFF.

The rearrangement links TRBV3-1 to TRBJ2-7; TCRdb designates TRBD2, a call that cannot be tested without DNA. There are 16 residues in the CDR3. Germline CDR1 LGHDT, CDR2 YNNKEL (reference sequence). CDR3 region: CASSHTGLAAKIEQYF.

The rearrangement links TRBV5-6 to TRBJ2-2; TCRdb outputs TRBD1, but without DNA this stays unchecked. The germline gives CDR1 SGHDT, CDR2 YYEEEE. The CDR3 loop spans 16 amino acids. The CDR3 reads CASSLFGTGNTGELFF. The full variable domain, rest sourced from reference TRBV5-6 and TRBJ2-2, is DAGVTQSPTHLIKTRGQQVTLRCSPKSGHDTVSWYQQALGQGPQFIFQYYEEEERQRGNFPDRFSGHQFPNYSSELNVNALLLGDSALYLCASSLFGTGNTGELFFGEGSRLTVL.

The rearrangement uses TRBV4-2 and TRBJ2-4; TCRdb's assignment of TRBD1 cannot be checked, as there is no DNA. The CDR3 runs 17 residues. Per germline, CDR1 LGHNA and CDR2 YNFKEQ. The CDR3 spells CASSQELAGHSKNIQYF.

The J gene is TRBJ2-5, the V gene TRBV29-1; TCRdb's D call of TRBD1 is untestable without DNA. This CDR3 has 16 amino acids. In germline, CDR1 is SQVTM, CDR2 ANQGSEA. CDR3 protein: CSVGSWGTGPRETQYF.

The CDR3 here is CASSFLGDVSYEQYF. The genes are TRBV7-9 and TRBJ2-7; TCRdb names TRBD2, which stays unverified in the absence of DNA. Germline CDR1 and CDR2: SEHNR and FQNEAQ (reference sequence). This CDR3 has 15 amino acids.

The chain couples TRBV20-1 to TRBJ2-3; the D gene TCRdb calls, TRBD1, cannot be checked with no DNA. The CDR3 length is 14 residues. Germline values: CDR1 DFQATT, CDR2 SNEGSKA (reference sequence). CDR3 residues: CSAPTGSDTDTQYF.

The chain combines TRBV11-3 with TRBJ2-3; TCRdb picks TRBD2, but there is no DNA to check that call. Per the germline V gene, CDR1 is SGHNT and CDR2 is YENEEA. The CDR3 is 16 residues long. The CDR3: CASSPRGSGLRDTQYF. Supplemented by reference TRBV11-3 and TRBJ2-3, the full variable domain reads EAGVVQSPRYKIIEKKQPVAFWCNPISGHNTLYWYLQNLGQGPELLIRYENEEAVDDSQLPKDRFSAERLKGVDSTLKIQPAELGDSAVYLCASSPRGSGLRDTQYFGPGTRLTVL.

The chain combines TRBV5-5 with TRBJ1-6; TCRdb's assignment of TRBD1 cannot be checked, as there is no DNA. CDR1 and CDR2 (germline): SGHKS, YYEKEE (reference sequence). The CDR3 totals 15 residues. The CDR3 spells CASSLTGTENSPLHF.

The rearrangement links TRBV25-1 to TRBJ2-3. The CDR3 extends over 16 amino acids. Germline V CDR1 and CDR2: MGHDK, SYGVNS. CDR3 region: CASSEGVHSSTDTQYF.

The chain employs TRBV12-3 or TRBV12-4 and TRBJ1-2; TCRdb reports TRBD1, a call that lacks DNA to check it against. CDR3 length: 14 amino acids. CDR3 amino acids: CASSTGLLYYGYTF.

The chain links TRBV12-3 or TRBV12-4 to TRBJ1-1; TCRdb picks TRBD1, but there is no DNA to check that call. This CDR3 is 15 amino acids long. CDR3 sequence reads: CASSLFGPDETEAFF.

V usage is TRBV6-5 and J usage is TRBJ2-7. The CDR3 has 13 residues. In germline, CDR1 is MNHEY, CDR2 SVGAGI. The CDR3 sequence: CASSYSMRYEQYF.